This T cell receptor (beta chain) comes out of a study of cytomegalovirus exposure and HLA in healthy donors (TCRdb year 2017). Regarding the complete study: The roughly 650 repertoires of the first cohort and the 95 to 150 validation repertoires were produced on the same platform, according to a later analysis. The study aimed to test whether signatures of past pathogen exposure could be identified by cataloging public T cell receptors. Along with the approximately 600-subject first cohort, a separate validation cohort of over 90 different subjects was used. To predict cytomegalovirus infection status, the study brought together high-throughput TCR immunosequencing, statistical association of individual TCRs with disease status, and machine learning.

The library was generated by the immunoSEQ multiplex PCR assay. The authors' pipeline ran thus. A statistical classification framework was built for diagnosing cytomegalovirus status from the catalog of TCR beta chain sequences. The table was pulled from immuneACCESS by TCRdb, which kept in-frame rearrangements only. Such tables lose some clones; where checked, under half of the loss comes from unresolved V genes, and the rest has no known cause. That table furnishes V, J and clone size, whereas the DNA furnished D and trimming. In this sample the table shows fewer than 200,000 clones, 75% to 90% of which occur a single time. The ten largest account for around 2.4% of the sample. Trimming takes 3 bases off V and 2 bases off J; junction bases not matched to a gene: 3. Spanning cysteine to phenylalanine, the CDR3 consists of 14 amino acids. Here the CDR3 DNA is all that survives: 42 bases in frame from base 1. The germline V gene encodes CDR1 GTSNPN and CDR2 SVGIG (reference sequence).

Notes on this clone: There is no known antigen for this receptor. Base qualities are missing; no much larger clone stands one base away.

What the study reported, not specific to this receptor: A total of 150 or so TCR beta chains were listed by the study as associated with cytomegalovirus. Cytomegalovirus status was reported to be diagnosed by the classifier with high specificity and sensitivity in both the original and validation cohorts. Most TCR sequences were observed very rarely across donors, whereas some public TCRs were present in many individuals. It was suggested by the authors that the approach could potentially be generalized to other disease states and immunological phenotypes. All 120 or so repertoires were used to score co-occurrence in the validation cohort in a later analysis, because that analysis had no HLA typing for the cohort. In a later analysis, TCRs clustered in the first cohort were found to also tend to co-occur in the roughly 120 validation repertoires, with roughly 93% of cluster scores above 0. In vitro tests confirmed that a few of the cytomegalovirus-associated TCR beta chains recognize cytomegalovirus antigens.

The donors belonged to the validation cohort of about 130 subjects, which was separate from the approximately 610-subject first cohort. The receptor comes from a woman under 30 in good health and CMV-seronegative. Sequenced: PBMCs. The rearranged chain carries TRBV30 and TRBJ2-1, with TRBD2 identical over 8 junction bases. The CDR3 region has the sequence CAWRERGPYNEQFF. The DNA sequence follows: TGTGCCTGGAGGGAGCGGGGGCCCTACAATGAGCAGTTCTTC. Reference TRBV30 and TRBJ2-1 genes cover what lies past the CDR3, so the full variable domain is SQTIHQWPATLVQPVGSPLSLECTVEGTSNPNLYWYRQAAGRGLQLLFYSVGIGQISSEVPQNLSASRPQDRQFILSSKKLLLSDSGFYLCAWRERGPYNEQFFGPGTRLTVL.